The rows below give T cell receptor beta chains drawn from one sample of a study of cytomegalovirus exposure and HLA in healthy donors. Profiled with immunoSEQ multiplex PCR; TCRdb holds only in-frame clones, not every one. The sample carries over 120,000 clones, 70% to 80% recorded once. The sequencing sample was made of PBMCs. The source of these receptors is a woman younger than 35 in good health and CMV-seropositive. Each CDR3 is given with its conserved first and last residue. The order of the fields is J gene, V gene, clone size, D gene, CDR3 DNA, CDR3 protein. D genes are given only for firm matches. Size values are once, few and many counts, or a class for expanded clones, and some rows have none.

>TRBJ1-1|TRBV5-1|NA|NA
TGCGCCAGCAGGGGGGCCATTGAAGCTTTCTTT
CASRGAIEAFF
>TRBJ1-2|TRBV5-4|NA|NA
TGTGCCAGCAGCTTAGGTGGAGACTATGGCTACACCTTC
CASSLGGDYGYTF
>TRBJ2-4|TRBV5-4|NA|NA
TGTGCCAGCAGCCCGAACCTAGTAGGTGACATTCAGTACTTC
CASSPNLVGDIQYF
>TRBJ1-1|TRBV5-1|NA|TRBD1
TGCGCCAGCAGCATTGACAGGGGTGGAACTGAAGCTTTCTTT
CASSIDRGGTEAFF
>TRBJ1-1|TRBV10-3|NA|TRBD1
TGTGCCATCAGTTCCGGGACAGGGAACACTGAAGCTTTCTTT
CAISSGTGNTEAFF
>TRBJ2-3|TRBV27|NA|TRBD2
TGTGCCAGCAGTTTTACTAGCGGGGGCACAGATACGCAGTATTTT
CASSFTSGGTDTQYF
>TRBJ1-4|TRBV5-4|NA|NA
TGTGCCAGCAGCTTGGACGGCAGGAAAAATGAAAAACTGTTTTTT
CASSLDGRKNEKLFF
>TRBJ2-7|TRBV22-1|NA|NA
TGTCCTGGGAGCGCTCCTTCCCATTACAGGGGGCCGAGCTCCTACGAGCAGTACTTC
CPGSAPSHYRGPSSYEQYF
>TRBJ1-6|TRBV6-1|few|TRBD1
TGTGCCAGCAGTGAGGACAGGGCCGGCGGTAATTCACCCCTCCACTTT
CASSEDRAGGNSPLHF
>TRBJ1-2|TRBV29-1|NA|TRBD1
TGCAGCGTTGAAACAGGGGGCGAGCTGTATGGCTACACCTTC
CSVETGGELYGYTF
>TRBJ1-6|TRBV28|NA|TRBD1
TGTGCCAGCAGTAGCATCTCAGGACAGGGCGGAATTGGGAATTCACCCCTCCACTTT
CASSSISGQGGIGNSPLHF
>TRBJ1-2|TRBV6-1|NA|TRBD1
TGTGCCAGCAGGACAGGGTACGGCTACACCTTC
CASRTGYGYTF
>TRBJ2-5|TRBV6-5|NA|TRBD1
TGTGCCAGCAGCATAGGGGGCTTGGGCCAAGAGACCCAGTACTTC
CASSIGGLGQETQYF
>TRBJ2-7|TRBV4-1|NA|TRBD2
TGCGCCAGCAGCCAAATGAGCGGGGGGGCCTTCGAGCAGTACTTC
CASSQMSGGAFEQYF
>TRBJ2-7|TRBV7-2|NA|TRBD2
TGTGCCAGCAGCTGGTCGGGACTAGGCTCCTACGAGCAGTACTTC
CASSWSGLGSYEQYF
>TRBJ2-1|TRBV6-1|NA|TRBD1
TGTGCCAGCAGTGCAGCACTGGGACAGGGCAATGAGCAGTTCTTC
CASSAALGQGNEQFF
>TRBJ1-2|TRBV19|NA|NA
TGTGCCAGTAGTATTCGACAGGAGAGGAGTGATGGCTACACCTTC
CASSIRQERSDGYTF
>TRBJ1-3|TRBV19|NA|NA
TGTGCCAGTAGTTCCCTGAGCTCTGGAAACACCATATATTTT
CASSSLSSGNTIYF
>TRBJ2-7|TRBV19|NA|TRBD2
TGTGCCAGTAGTATAGGAAGCGGGGCCTCCTACGAGCAGTACTTC
CASSIGSGASYEQYF
>TRBJ1-5|TRBV6-5|few|TRBD1
TGTGCCAGCAGCTTGACAGGGGGCAATCAGCCCCAGCATTTT
CASSLTGGNQPQHF
>TRBJ1-2|TRBV27|NA|TRBD1
TGTGCCAGCAGTCCAGGGACAGTGTCGGGCTACACCTTC
CASSPGTVSGYTF
>TRBJ2-5|TRBV4-1|once|NA
TGCGCCAGCAGCGGGCGAGATTTGGAGACCCAGTACTTC
CASSGRDLETQYF
>TRBJ1-2|TRBV7-8|NA|TRBD1
TGTGCCAGCAGCCCCCGACAGGGGGCGGATGGCTACACCTTC
CASSPRQGADGYTF
>TRBJ2-1|TRBV19|NA|TRBD1
TGTGCCAGTAGGCTGGACAGGAGCTCCTACAATGAGCAGTTCTTC
CASRLDRSSYNEQFF
>TRBJ2-7|TRBV6-5|few|NA
TGTGCCAGCAGTTACAGGGGGAAGGACGAGCAGTACTTC
CASSYRGKDEQYF
>TRBJ2-7|TRBV28|NA|TRBD1
TGTGCCAGCCTCGGACAGGCCTACGAGCAGTACTTC
CASLGQAYEQYF
>TRBJ2-7|TRBV5-1|NA|NA
TGCGCCAGCAGCTTGATGAGGGATCCGGTAAGTTTC
CASSLMRDPVSF
>TRBJ1-6|TRBV28|NA|TRBD1
TGTGCCAGCAGACGACAGGGACCGGCCCTCCACTTT
CASRRQGPALHF
>TRBJ1-5|TRBV19|NA|NA
TGTGCCAGTAGTACCGGAGACACTAGCTATCAGCCCCAGCATTTT
CASSTGDTSYQPQHF